This TCR beta chain was documented in a study of PD-1 blockade in classical Hodgkin lymphoma. Overall study context: The patients were dosed with nivolumab 3 mg/kg, infused intravenously every 2 weeks. Study-wide results and limits: Newly diagnosed patients had diversity similar to the baseline diversity of complete responders.

The sample's time point: cycle 4 day 1 (C4D1), after five to seven weeks of nivolumab. Every one of the patients relapsed after autologous stem cell transplantation (brentuximab vedotin exposure was variable). Trimming took 0 bases from V and 8 from J, leaving 14 bases between them. Germline CDR1 SGHRS, CDR2 YFSETQ. The CDR3 has 15 amino acids. As concerns this clone: Its antigen is not known.

Some clones are missing from TCRdb's copy, which holds only in-frame ones; the method was immunoSEQ multiplex PCR. This sample has roughly 50,000 clones; 90% occur once, and the top ten carry 14%. The J gene is TRBJ1-4, the V gene TRBV5-1; D not resolved. The sequence derives from a human donor with classical Hodgkin lymphoma. The sample consisted of peripheral blood mononuclear cells (PBMCs), taken before the fourth cycle of nivolumab. The CDR3 region has the DNA TGCGCCAGCAGCTTGGGGCCGGGGATCCTCGAAAAACTGTTTTTT. Translation gives CASSLGPGILEKLFF.